A selection of T cell receptor beta chains follows, all from one sample in a study of cytomegalovirus exposure and HLA in healthy donors. Profiled with immunoSEQ multiplex PCR; TCRdb holds only in-frame clones, not every one. This repertoire comprises roughly 41,000 clones; its ten largest clones make up about 1.1%. Sequencing input: PBMCs. These TCRs come from a woman between 35 and 50 years old in good health and CMV-seronegative. Each CDR3 is given with its conserved first and last residue. A D gene is named only where the DNA matches it firmly.

D gene | J gene | CDR3 length | V gene | CDR3 DNA | CDR3 protein
. | TRBJ1-5 | 13 | TRBV6-5 | TGTGCCAGCAGTCCTAGGGGTGTTCAGCCCCAGCATTTT | CASSPRGVQPQHF
. | TRBJ2-7 | 12 | TRBV5-4 | TGTGCCAGCAGCGTCGGCAGGTACGAGCAGTACTTC | CASSVGRYEQYF
. | TRBJ2-2 | 12 | TRBV5-6 | TGTGCCAGCAGTCCAGGGACCGGGGAGCTGTTTTTT | CASSPGTGELFF
. | TRBJ2-7 | 15 | TRBV11-1 | TGTGCCAGCAGCTTAGAACTAGATTTTAGCTACGAGCAGTACTTC | CASSLELDFSYEQYF
. | TRBJ1-1 | 13 | TRBV10-3 | TGTGCCATCAGTGATTTTTCCCGCACTGAAGCTTTCTTT | CAISDFSRTEAFF
TRBD1 | TRBJ1-2 | 14 | TRBV27 | TGTGCCAGCAGTTTATTTGACAGGGGAGATGGCTACACCTTC | CASSLFDRGDGYTF
TRBD1 | TRBJ2-7 | 19 | TRBV5-6 | TGTGCCAGCAGCCCAAGTTTACTTAAGACAGGGGAGTTTACCTACGAGCAGTACTTC | CASSPSLLKTGEFTYEQYF
TRBD1 | TRBJ1-1 | 12 | TRBV4-1 | TGCGCCAGCAGCCAAGGGGACAGGGAAGCTTTCTTT | CASSQGDREAFF
TRBD2 | TRBJ2-5 | 16 | TRBV15 | TGTGCCACCAGCAGAGAAGTGGCTAGCGGACAAGAGAACCAGTACTTC | CATSREVASGQENQYF
TRBD1 | TRBJ1-2 | 13 | TRBV5-1 | TGCGCCAGCAGCTTGGGACAGGGGGGCGGCTACACCTTC | CASSLGQGGGYTF
TRBD1 | TRBJ2-7 | 14 | TRBV15 | TGTGCCACCAGCCGGACAGGGAGCGCCTACGAGCAGTACTTC | CATSRTGSAYEQYF
TRBD2 | TRBJ2-3 | 14 | TRBV7-9 | TGTGCCAGCAGCGTAGGGACTAGCGGATATACGCAGTATTTT | CASSVGTSGYTQYF
TRBD2 | TRBJ2-2 | 18 | TRBV5-6 | TGTGCCAGCAGCTGGAGGACTAGCGGGATCGGACGGGGCGGGGAGCTGTTTTTT | CASSWRTSGIGRGGELFF
TRBD1 | TRBJ2-7 | 15 | TRBV7-9 | TGTGCCAGCAGCGTTACCGGGACAGGACGAGGGGAGCAGTACTTC | CASSVTGTGRGEQYF
TRBD2 | TRBJ2-3 | 16 | TRBV9 | TGTGCCAGCAGCGGTTCTAGCGGGGGGAGCACAGATACGCAGTATTTT | CASSGSSGGSTDTQYF
. | TRBJ2-7 | 15 | TRBV5-6 | TGTGCCAGCAGCTTGGGAGGGAAGAGCGCCAGGGAGCAGTACTTC | CASSLGGKSAREQYF
TRBD2 | TRBJ2-2 | 16 | TRBV9 | TGTGCCAGCATCGTGGGTAGCGGGAGGAACACCGGGGAGCTGTTTTTT | CASIVGSGRNTGELFF
TRBD2 | TRBJ2-7 | 18 | TRBV9 | TGTGCCAGCAGCGTATCGGGACTAGCGGCCCGAGGCACCTACGAGCAGTACTTC | CASSVSGLAARGTYEQYF
. | TRBJ2-3 | 16 | TRBV4-1 | TGCGCCAGCAGCCCCCCCATAGCGTATAGCACAGATACGCAGTATTTT | CASSPPIAYSTDTQYF
. | TRBJ1-1 | 14 | TRBV6-5 | TGTGCCAGCAGTTACGAGAGGAACACTGAAGAAGCTTTCTTT | CASSYERNTEEAFF
. | TRBJ1-3 | 16 | TRBV7-9 | TGTGCCAGCAGCTTAATGTTGGAGGCTCCTGGAAACACCATATATTTT | CASSLMLEAPGNTIYF